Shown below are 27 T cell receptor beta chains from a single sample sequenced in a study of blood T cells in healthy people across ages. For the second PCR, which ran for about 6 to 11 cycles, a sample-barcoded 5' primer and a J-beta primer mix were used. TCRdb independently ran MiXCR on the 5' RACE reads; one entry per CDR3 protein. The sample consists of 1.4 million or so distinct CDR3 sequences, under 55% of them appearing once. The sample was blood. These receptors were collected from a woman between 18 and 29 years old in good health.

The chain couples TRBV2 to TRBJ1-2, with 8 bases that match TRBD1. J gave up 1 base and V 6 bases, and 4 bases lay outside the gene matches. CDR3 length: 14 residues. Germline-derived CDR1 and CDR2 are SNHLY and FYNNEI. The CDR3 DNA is TGTGCCAGCAGAGGACAGGGAATTAACTATGGCTACACCTTC. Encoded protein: CASRGQGINYGYTF.

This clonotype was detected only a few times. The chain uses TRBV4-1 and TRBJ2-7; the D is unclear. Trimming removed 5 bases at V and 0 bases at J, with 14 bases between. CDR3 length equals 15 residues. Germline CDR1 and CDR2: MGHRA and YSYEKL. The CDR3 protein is CASSDASRSSYEQYF. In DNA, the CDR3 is TGCGCCAGCAGCGACGCTTCAAGAAGCTCCTACGAGCAGTACTTC.

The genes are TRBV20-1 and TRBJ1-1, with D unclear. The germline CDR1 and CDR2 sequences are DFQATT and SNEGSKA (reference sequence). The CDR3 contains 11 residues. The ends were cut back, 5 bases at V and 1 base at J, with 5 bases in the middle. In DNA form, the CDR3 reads TGCAGTGCTCCGCAGAACACTGAAGCTTTCTTT. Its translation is CSAPQNTEAFF.

The CDR3 loop is CASSQDKTVPYNEQFF. The CDR3 DNA sequence: TGCGCCAGCAGCCAAGATAAGACGGTTCCCTACAATGAGCAGTTCTTC. This sequence joins TRBV4-3 and TRBJ2-1; no definite D call. The CDR3 loop spans 16 amino acids. Germline CDR1 reads LGHNA; CDR2 reads YSLEER. V was clipped by 0 bases and J by 2 bases, with 11 bases between them.

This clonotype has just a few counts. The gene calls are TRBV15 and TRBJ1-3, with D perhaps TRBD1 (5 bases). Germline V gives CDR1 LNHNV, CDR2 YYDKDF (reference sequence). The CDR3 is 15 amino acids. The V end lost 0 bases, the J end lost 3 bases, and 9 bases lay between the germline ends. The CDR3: CATSRDSGVGNTIYF. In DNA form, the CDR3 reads TGTGCCACCAGCAGAGACTCGGGGGTTGGAAACACCATATATTTT. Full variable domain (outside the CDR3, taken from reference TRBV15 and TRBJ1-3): DAMVIQNPRYQVTQFGKPVTLSCSQTLNHNVMYWYQQKSSQAPKLLFHYYDKDFNNEADTPDNFQSRRPNTSFCFLDIRSPGLGDTAMYLCATSRDSGVGNTIYFGEGSWLTVV.

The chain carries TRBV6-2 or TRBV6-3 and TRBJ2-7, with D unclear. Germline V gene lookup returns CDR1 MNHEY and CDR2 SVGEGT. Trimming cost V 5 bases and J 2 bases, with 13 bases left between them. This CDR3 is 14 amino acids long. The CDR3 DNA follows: TGTGCCAGCAGTCGCACCTTAGCCCCCTACGAGCAGTACTTC. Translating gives CASSRTLAPYEQYF.

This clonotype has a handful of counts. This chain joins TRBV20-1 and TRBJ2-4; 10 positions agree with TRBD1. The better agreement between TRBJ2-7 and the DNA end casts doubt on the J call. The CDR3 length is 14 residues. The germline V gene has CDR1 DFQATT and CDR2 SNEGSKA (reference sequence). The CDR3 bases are TGCAGTGCTAGAGGCGGACAGGGGGGCTACGAGCAGTACTTC. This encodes CSARGGQGGYEQYF.

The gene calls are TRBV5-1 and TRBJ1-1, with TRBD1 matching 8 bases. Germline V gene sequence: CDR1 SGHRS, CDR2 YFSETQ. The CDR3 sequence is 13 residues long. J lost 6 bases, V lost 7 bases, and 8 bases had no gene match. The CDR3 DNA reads TGCGCCAGCGGATCCCAGGGGGCCGCTGAAGCTTTCTTT. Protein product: CASGSQGAAEAFF.

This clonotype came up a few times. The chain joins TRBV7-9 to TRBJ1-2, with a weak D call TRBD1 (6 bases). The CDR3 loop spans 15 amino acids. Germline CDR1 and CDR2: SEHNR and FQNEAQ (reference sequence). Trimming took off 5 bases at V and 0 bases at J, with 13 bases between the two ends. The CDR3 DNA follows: TGTGCCAGCAGCGCCACAGGGCCCACTAACTATGGCTACACCTTC. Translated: CASSATGPTNYGYTF.

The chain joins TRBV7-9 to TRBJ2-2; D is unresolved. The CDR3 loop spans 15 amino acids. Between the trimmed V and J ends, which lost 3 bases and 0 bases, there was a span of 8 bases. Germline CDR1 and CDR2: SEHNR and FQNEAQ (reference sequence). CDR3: CASSFGPTNTGELFF. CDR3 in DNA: TGTGCCAGCAGCTTTGGACCAACGAACACCGGGGAGCTGTTTTTT.

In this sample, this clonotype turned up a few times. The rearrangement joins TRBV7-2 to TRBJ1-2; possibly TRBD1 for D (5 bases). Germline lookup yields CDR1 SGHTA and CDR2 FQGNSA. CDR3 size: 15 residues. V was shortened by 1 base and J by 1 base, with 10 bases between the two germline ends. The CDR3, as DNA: TGTGCCAGCAGCTTAGGGACAAACCTTAACTATGGCTACACCTTC. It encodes CASSLGTNLNYGYTF. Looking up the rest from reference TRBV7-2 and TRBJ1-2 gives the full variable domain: GAGVSQSPSNKVTEKGKDVELRCDPISGHTALYWYRQSLGQGLEFLIYFQGNSAPDKSGLPSDRFSAERTGGSVSTLTIQRTQQEDSAVYLCASSLGTNLNYGYTFGSGTRLTVV.

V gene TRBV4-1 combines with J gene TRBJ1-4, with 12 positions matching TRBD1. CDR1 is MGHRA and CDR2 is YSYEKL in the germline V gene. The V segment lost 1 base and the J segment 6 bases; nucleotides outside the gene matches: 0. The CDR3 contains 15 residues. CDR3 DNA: TGCGCCAGCAGCCAAGGGGACAGGGGGCATGAAAAACTGTTTTTT. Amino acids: CASSQGDRGHEKLFF.

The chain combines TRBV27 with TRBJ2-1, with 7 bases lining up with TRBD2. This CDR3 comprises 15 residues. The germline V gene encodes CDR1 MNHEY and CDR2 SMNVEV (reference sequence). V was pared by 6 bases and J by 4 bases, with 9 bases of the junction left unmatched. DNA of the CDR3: TGTGCCAGCAGCCTAGGACTAGGTCTTTACAATGAGCAGTTCTTC. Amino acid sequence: CASSLGLGLYNEQFF.

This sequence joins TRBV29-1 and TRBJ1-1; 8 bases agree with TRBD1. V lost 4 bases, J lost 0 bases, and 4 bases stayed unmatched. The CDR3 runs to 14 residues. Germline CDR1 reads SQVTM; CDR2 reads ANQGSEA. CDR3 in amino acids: CSVVVRGLNTEAFF. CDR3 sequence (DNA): TGCAGCGTTGTGGTCAGGGGGCTGAACACTGAAGCTTTCTTT.

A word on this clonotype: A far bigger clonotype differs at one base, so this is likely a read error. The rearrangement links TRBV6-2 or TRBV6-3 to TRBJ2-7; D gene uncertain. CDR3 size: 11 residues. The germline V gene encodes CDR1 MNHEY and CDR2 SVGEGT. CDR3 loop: CASSYAYEQHF. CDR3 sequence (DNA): TGTGCCAGCAGTTACGCCTACGAGCAGCACTTC.

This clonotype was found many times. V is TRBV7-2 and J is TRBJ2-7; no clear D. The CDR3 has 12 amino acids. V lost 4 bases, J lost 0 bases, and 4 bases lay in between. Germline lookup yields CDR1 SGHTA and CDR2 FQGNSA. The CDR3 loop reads CASSSSSYEQYF. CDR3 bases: TGTGCCAGCAGCTCGAGCTCCTACGAGCAGTACTTC. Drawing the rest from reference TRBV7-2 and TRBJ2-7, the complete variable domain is GAGVSQSPSNKVTEKGKDVELRCDPISGHTALYWYRQSLGQGLEFLIYFQGNSAPDKSGLPSDRFSAERTGGSVSTLTIQRTQQEDSAVYLCASSSSSYEQYFGPGTRLTVT.

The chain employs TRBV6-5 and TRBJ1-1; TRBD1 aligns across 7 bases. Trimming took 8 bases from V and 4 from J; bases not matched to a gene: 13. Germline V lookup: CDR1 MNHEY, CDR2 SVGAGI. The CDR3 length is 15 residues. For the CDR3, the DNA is TGTGCCAGCGTTCCCACTAGGGCAGGGGGCACTGAAGCTTTCTTT. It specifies CASVPTRAGGTEAFF.

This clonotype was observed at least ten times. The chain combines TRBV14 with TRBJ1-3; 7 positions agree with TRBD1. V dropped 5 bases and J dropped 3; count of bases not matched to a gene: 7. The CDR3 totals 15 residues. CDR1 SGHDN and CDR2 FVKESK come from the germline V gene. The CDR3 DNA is TGTGCCAGCAGCGCTACAGGGGAAGTTGGAAACACCATATATTTT. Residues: CASSATGEVGNTIYF.

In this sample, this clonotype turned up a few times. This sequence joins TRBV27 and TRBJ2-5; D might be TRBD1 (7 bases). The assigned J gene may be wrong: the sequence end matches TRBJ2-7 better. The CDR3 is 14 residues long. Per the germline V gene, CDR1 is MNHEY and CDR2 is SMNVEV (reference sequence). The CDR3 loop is CASSFGQGGVEQYF. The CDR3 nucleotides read TGTGCCAGCAGTTTTGGCCAGGGGGGAGTCGAGCAGTACTTC.

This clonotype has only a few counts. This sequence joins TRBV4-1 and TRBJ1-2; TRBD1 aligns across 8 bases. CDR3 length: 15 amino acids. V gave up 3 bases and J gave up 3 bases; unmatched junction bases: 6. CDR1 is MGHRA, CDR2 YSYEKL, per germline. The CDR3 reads CASSQPGGAYYGYTF. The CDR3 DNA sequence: TGCGCCAGCAGCCAGCCAGGGGGCGCGTACTATGGCTACACCTTC.

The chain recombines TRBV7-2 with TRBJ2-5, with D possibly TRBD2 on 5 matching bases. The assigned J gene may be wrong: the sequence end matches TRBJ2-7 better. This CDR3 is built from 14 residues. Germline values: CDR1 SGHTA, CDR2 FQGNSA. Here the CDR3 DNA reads TGTGCCAGCAGCTTACGCCGAGGACTTATCGAGCAGTACTTC. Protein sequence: CASSLRRGLIEQYF.

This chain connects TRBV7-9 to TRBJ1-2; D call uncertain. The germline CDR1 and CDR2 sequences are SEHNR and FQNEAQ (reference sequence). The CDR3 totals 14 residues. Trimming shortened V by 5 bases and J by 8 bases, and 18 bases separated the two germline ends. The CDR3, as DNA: TGTGCCAGCAGCCTAAGTAGCGACGGTAGCGGCTACACCTTC. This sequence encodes CASSLSSDGSGYTF.

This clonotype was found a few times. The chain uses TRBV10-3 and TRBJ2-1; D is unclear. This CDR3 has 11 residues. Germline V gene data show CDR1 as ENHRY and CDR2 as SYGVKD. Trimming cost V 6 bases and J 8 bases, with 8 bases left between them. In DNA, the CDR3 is TGTGCCATCAGAGAGCTATATGAGCAGTTCTTC. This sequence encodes CAIRELYEQFF.

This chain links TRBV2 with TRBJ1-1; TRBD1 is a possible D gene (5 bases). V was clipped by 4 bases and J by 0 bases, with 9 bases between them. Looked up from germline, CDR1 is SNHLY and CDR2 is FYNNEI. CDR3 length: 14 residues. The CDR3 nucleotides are TGTGCCAGCAGTGTTGACAGCTTGAACACTGAAGCTTTCTTT. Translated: CASSVDSLNTEAFF.

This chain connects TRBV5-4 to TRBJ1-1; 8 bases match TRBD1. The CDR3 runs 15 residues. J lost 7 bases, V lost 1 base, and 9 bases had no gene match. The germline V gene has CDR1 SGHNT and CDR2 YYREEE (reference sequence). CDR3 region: CASSLPGDRLIEAFF. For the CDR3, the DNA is TGTGCCAGCAGCTTGCCTGGGGACAGGTTGATTGAAGCTTTCTTT.

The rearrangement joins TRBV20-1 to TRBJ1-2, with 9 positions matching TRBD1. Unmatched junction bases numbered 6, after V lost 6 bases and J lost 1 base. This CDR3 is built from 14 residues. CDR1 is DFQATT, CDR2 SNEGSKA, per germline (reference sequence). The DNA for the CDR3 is TGCAGTGCAATGGGGACAGGGAGTAACTATGGCTACACCTTC. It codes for CSAMGTGSNYGYTF.

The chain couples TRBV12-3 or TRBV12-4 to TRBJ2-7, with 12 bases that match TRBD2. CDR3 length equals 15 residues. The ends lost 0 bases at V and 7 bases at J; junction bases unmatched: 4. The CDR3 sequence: CASSLALAGGPEQYF. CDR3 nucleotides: TGTGCCAGCAGTTTAGCGCTAGCGGGGGGGCCAGAGCAGTACTTC.